A selection of T cell receptor beta chains follows, all from one sample in a study of T cells in tuberculosis. The method was immunoSEQ multiplex PCR; TCRdb's version includes in-frame clones alone and lacks a portion of them. Among about 59,000 clones listed, approximately 81% were seen once. The sequenced material came from CD1b-GMM tetramer-negative cells sorted from PBMCs. The receptors stem from an adult woman with latent tuberculosis. CDR3s include the opening cysteine and the closing phenylalanine or tryptophan. A D gene is named only where the DNA matches it firmly.

CDR3aa: CASSQGGNTYNEQFF
v_gene: TRBV4-2
j_gene: TRBJ2-1
d_gene: -

CDR3aa: CASSYSGIWETQYF
v_gene: TRBV6-5
j_gene: TRBJ2-5
d_gene: -

CDR3aa: CASRTGVPNTGELFF
v_gene: TRBV6-5
j_gene: TRBJ2-2
d_gene: -

CDR3aa: CASSPGGDEKLFF
v_gene: TRBV18
j_gene: TRBJ1-4
d_gene: -

CDR3aa: CASSPGGVGNQPQHF
v_gene: TRBV6-1
j_gene: TRBJ1-5
d_gene: -

CDR3aa: CSAGATNEQFF
v_gene: TRBV20-1
j_gene: TRBJ2-1
d_gene: -

CDR3aa: CASSSNRGRNEKLFF
v_gene: TRBV6-1
j_gene: TRBJ1-4
d_gene: TRBD1

CDR3aa: CASSVVGANTEAFF
v_gene: TRBV9
j_gene: TRBJ1-1
d_gene: -

CDR3aa: CASTRSGTANTGELFF
v_gene: TRBV5-1
j_gene: TRBJ2-2
d_gene: TRBD1

CDR3aa: CASSLPTGVGANVLTF
v_gene: TRBV5-5
j_gene: TRBJ2-6
d_gene: TRBD1

CDR3aa: CASPDRDRFLNTEAFF
v_gene: TRBV18
j_gene: TRBJ1-1
d_gene: TRBD1

CDR3aa: CASTPGVQETQYF
v_gene: TRBV5-6
j_gene: TRBJ2-5
d_gene: -

CDR3aa: CASSPGYTDTQYF
v_gene: TRBV19
j_gene: TRBJ2-3
d_gene: -

CDR3aa: CASTPERGNQPQHF
v_gene: TRBV6-6
j_gene: TRBJ1-5
d_gene: -

CDR3aa: CASTRTGGNTGELFF
v_gene: TRBV9
j_gene: TRBJ2-2
d_gene: TRBD1

CDR3aa: CASGGWRGRQETQYF
v_gene: TRBV9
j_gene: TRBJ2-5
d_gene: -

CDR3aa: CALSRRHEQFF
v_gene: TRBV19
j_gene: TRBJ2-1
d_gene: -

CDR3aa: CASIKDRVGEKLFF
v_gene: TRBV6-1
j_gene: TRBJ1-4
d_gene: TRBD1

CDR3aa: CASSPSGTGNQAFF
v_gene: TRBV28
j_gene: TRBJ1-1
d_gene: TRBD1

CDR3aa: CASSIDRVEGYTF
v_gene: TRBV19
j_gene: TRBJ1-2
d_gene: TRBD1

CDR3aa: CASSRPPGQAFYGYTF
v_gene: TRBV23-1
j_gene: TRBJ1-2
d_gene: TRBD1

CDR3aa: CASSPQGGFDSNQPQHF
v_gene: TRBV21-1
j_gene: TRBJ1-5
d_gene: -

CDR3aa: CASTPPGGVWTGELFF
v_gene: TRBV19
j_gene: TRBJ2-2
d_gene: TRBD2

CDR3aa: CASSFDRASSGNTIYF
v_gene: TRBV5-1
j_gene: TRBJ1-3
d_gene: TRBD1

CDR3aa: CASSQDGLSSYEQYF
v_gene: TRBV4-2
j_gene: TRBJ2-7
d_gene: -

CDR3aa: CASSLAAAGGEDTQYF
v_gene: TRBV7-2
j_gene: TRBJ2-3
d_gene: TRBD1

CDR3aa: CASLRRGTAKETQYF
v_gene: TRBV2
j_gene: TRBJ2-5
d_gene: -

CDR3aa: CASSQVSSGTGETQYF
v_gene: TRBV4-2
j_gene: TRBJ2-5
d_gene: -

CDR3aa: CASSQGTLNTQYF
v_gene: TRBV4-1
j_gene: TRBJ2-3
d_gene: -

CDR3aa: CASSRTQDQETQYF
v_gene: TRBV11-2
j_gene: TRBJ2-5
d_gene: -

CDR3aa: CAWSVSYRAGNQPQHF
v_gene: TRBV30
j_gene: TRBJ1-5
d_gene: -

CDR3aa: CASSPRSGGGSPLHF
v_gene: TRBV28
j_gene: TRBJ1-6
d_gene: -

CDR3aa: CAHPLSDTQYF
v_gene: TRBV5-3
j_gene: TRBJ2-3
d_gene: -

CDR3aa: CASSSNPPGQNTGELFF
v_gene: TRBV19
j_gene: TRBJ2-2
d_gene: -

CDR3aa: CASCLLDYTF
v_gene: TRBV2
j_gene: TRBJ1-2
d_gene: -

CDR3aa: CASSTGNEGNTIYF
v_gene: TRBV6-1
j_gene: TRBJ1-3
d_gene: -

CDR3aa: CASLQTGTGNYEQYF
v_gene: TRBV2
j_gene: TRBJ2-7
d_gene: TRBD1

CDR3aa: CASSMWTRATYEQYF
v_gene: TRBV5-8
j_gene: TRBJ2-7
d_gene: -

CDR3aa: CASRDRVSNQPQHF
v_gene: TRBV28
j_gene: TRBJ1-5
d_gene: TRBD1

CDR3aa: CASSGSGTGKAKNIQYF
v_gene: TRBV5-6
j_gene: TRBJ2-4
d_gene: TRBD1

CDR3aa: CASSVSGTAYEQYF
v_gene: TRBV5-1
j_gene: TRBJ2-7
d_gene: TRBD2

CDR3aa: CASSKRGRGEQYF
v_gene: TRBV6-5
j_gene: TRBJ2-7
d_gene: TRBD2

CDR3aa: CASSPSGNSQETQYF
v_gene: TRBV18
j_gene: TRBJ2-5
d_gene: TRBD2

CDR3aa: CASSRGAGRNQPQHF
v_gene: TRBV7-2
j_gene: TRBJ1-5
d_gene: -

CDR3aa: CAGSIDRSVTEAFF
v_gene: TRBV19
j_gene: TRBJ1-1
d_gene: -

CDR3aa: CASSYSLVREADTQYF
v_gene: TRBV6-5
j_gene: TRBJ2-3
d_gene: TRBD2

CDR3aa: CASRLRDRPNEKLFF
v_gene: TRBV19
j_gene: TRBJ1-4
d_gene: TRBD1

CDR3aa: CASSSGQGSSGNTIYF
v_gene: TRBV5-1
j_gene: TRBJ1-3
d_gene: TRBD1

CDR3aa: CASSLGQSYEQYF
v_gene: TRBV11-2
j_gene: TRBJ2-7
d_gene: -

CDR3aa: CATAERGLETQYF
v_gene: TRBV27
j_gene: TRBJ2-5
d_gene: -

CDR3aa: CASSLRGGTSSYEQYF
v_gene: TRBV7-2
j_gene: TRBJ2-7
d_gene: TRBD2

CDR3aa: CASRRPPGDTEAFF
v_gene: TRBV6-5
j_gene: TRBJ1-1
d_gene: -